The 32 T cell receptor beta chains below come from one sample, sequenced in a study of cytomegalovirus exposure and HLA in healthy donors. The PCR ran on 60 Vbeta and 13 Jbeta primers. Repertoires were generated with immunoSEQ multiplex PCR, while TCRdb's copy carries only in-frame clones and drops some. The data contain 150,000 or so clones, about 80% of them singletons. Source material: PBMCs. The receptors stem from a man aged 50 to 60 in good health and CMV-seropositive.

The chain employs TRBV6-5 and TRBJ1-2; tentatively, D is TRBD1 (6 bases). CDR1 MNHEY and CDR2 SVGAGI come from the germline V gene. The ends were cut back, 0 bases at V and 4 bases at J, with 9 bases in the middle. CDR3 length: 14 amino acids. CDR3 nucleotide sequence: TGTGCCAGCAGTTACTCGGACAGCGCCTATGGCTACACCTTC. This translates into CASSYSDSAYGYTF.

The chain is built from TRBV2 and TRBJ1-3; D ambiguous. This CDR3 is built from 13 residues. The germline CDR1 and CDR2 sequences are SNHLY and FYNNEI. The germline V and J ends were trimmed by 8 bases and 1 base, with 9 bases remaining between them. The CDR3 reads CASGITSGNTIYF. CDR3 coding DNA: TGTGCCAGCGGCATCACGTCTGGAAACACCATATATTTT.

J is TRBJ2-7 and V is TRBV19; 8 nucleotides match TRBD2. Germline CDR1 LNHDA, CDR2 SQIVND (reference sequence). V was clipped by 2 bases and J by 4 bases; unmatched bases: 13. The CDR3 is made up of 17 amino acids. Here the CDR3 reads CASSIRLRGGGFYEQYF. For the CDR3, the DNA is TGTGCCAGTAGTATACGCCTCCGGGGGGGAGGATTTTACGAGCAGTACTTC.

The chain links TRBV5-1 to TRBJ1-1; 7 bases line up with TRBD1. The V segment lost 1 base and the J segment 2 bases; nucleotides outside the gene matches: 11. CDR3 length: 17 residues. Germline V gene sequence: CDR1 SGHRS, CDR2 YFSETQ. This CDR3 reads CASSLLGGQTINTEAFF. The CDR3 DNA follows: TGCGCCAGCAGCTTGCTTGGGGGACAGACCATTAACACTGAAGCTTTCTTT.

The V gene is TRBV5-4, the J gene TRBJ2-2; D might be TRBD1 (5 bases). The CDR3 is 13 residues long. V lost 4 bases to trimming and J lost 6 bases, with 10 bases between them. CDR1 is SGHNT and CDR2 is YYREEE in the germline V gene (reference sequence). The CDR3 DNA reads as TGTGCCAGCAGCGCTGACAGTGCCGGGGAGCTGTTTTTT. This codes for CASSADSAGELFF.

The chain is built from TRBV20-1 and TRBJ2-7; D may be TRBD2 (6 bases). CDR1 is DFQATT and CDR2 is SNEGSKA in the germline V gene (reference sequence). This CDR3 comprises 11 residues. In nucleotides, the CDR3 is TGCAGCACGGGACTTGTCTACGAGCAGTACGTC. This sequence encodes CSTGLVYEQYV.

This clone was detected a few times. CDR3 DNA sequence: TGCGCCAGCAGCTTGGGAGGCAGTAGCAATCAGCCCCAGCATTTT. It codes for CASSLGGSSNQPQHF. The chain joins TRBV5-1 to TRBJ1-5, with D uncertain. V lost 0 bases, J lost 0 bases, and 7 bases lay in between. CDR1 SGHRS and CDR2 YFSETQ come from the germline V gene. This CDR3 is built from 15 residues.

This chain links TRBV4-1 with TRBJ1-1; 9 nucleotides match TRBD1. V lost 3 bases to trimming and J lost 4 bases; unmatched junction nucleotides: 6. There are 15 residues in the CDR3. The germline V gene has CDR1 MGHRA and CDR2 YSYEKL. CDR3 loop: CASSQDRGGGTEAFF. Here the CDR3 DNA reads TGCGCCAGCAGCCAGGACAGGGGAGGCGGCACTGAAGCTTTCTTT.

There are a few counts of this clone. This rearrangement joins TRBV9 to TRBJ2-5; 12 bases are shared with TRBD2. CDR3 length equals 16 residues. From germline, CDR1 is SGDLS and CDR2 YYNGEE. V trimming: 2 bases; J trimming: 5 bases; junction bases outside the gene matches: 7. The DNA of the CDR3 is TGTGCCAGCAGCGTTGGACTAGCGGGGAACAGGGAGACCCAGTACTTC. Translated, it gives CASSVGLAGNRETQYF.

Notes on this clone: Other DNA variants within this sample encode the same CDR3. The gene calls are TRBV5-1 and TRBJ2-5, with 11 positions matching TRBD1. The CDR3 is 14 amino acids. CDR1 is SGHRS, CDR2 YFSETQ, per germline. Trimming at V came to 4 bases and at J to 5 bases, leaving 4 bases not matched to a gene. DNA for the CDR3: TGCGCCAGCAGCCCGGGACAGGGGGGGGAGACCCAGTACTTC. This codes for CASSPGQGGETQYF.

The chain has TRBV11-3 and TRBJ2-3, with TRBD1 matching 8 bases. Germline V lookup: CDR1 SGHNT, CDR2 YENEEA. The CDR3 consists of 16 residues. Unmatched junction bases numbered 10, after V lost 4 bases and J lost 4 bases. This CDR3 is CASSYTGPQGADTQYF. CDR3 DNA sequence: TGTGCCAGCAGCTACACCGGGCCACAGGGGGCAGATACGCAGTATTTT.

The chain is built from TRBV4-1 and TRBJ1-5; the match to TRBD1 covers 8 bases. Trimming at V came to 5 bases and at J to 5 bases, leaving 8 bases not matched to a gene. Germline values: CDR1 MGHRA, CDR2 YSYEKL. There are 15 residues in the CDR3. This CDR3 is CASSSGQGTYQPQHF. CDR3 in DNA: TGCGCCAGCAGCTCCGGACAGGGAACCTATCAGCCCCAGCATTTT.

This clone was observed a handful of times. The chain links TRBV28 to TRBJ1-4, with D perhaps TRBD1 (5 bases). Germline-derived CDR1 and CDR2 are MDHEN and SYDVKM. The ends were cut back, 2 bases at V and 5 bases at J, with 12 bases in the middle. CDR3 size: 15 residues. This chain's CDR3 is CASSLGGDLNEKLFF. DNA of the CDR3: TGTGCCAGCAGTTTAGGAGGGGACTTGAATGAAAAACTGTTTTTT.

This clone came up once. The V and J genes are TRBV4-1 and TRBJ1-2; the D is unclear. The length of the CDR3 is 14 residues. V lost 0 bases and J 5 bases, leaving 10 bases between the germline ends. Germline V CDR1 and CDR2: MGHRA, YSYEKL. CDR3 sequence: CASSQDRGFYGYTF. CDR3 DNA sequence: TGCGCCAGCAGCCAAGATCGAGGGTTTTATGGCTACACCTTC.

This clone was counted once. The gene calls are TRBV6-1 and TRBJ1-1, with TRBD1 identical over 10 bases. The V gene's germline CDR1 is MNHNS and CDR2 SASEGT. The V gene end was trimmed by 6 bases and the J gene end by 8 bases; junction bases not matched to a gene: 6. The CDR3 loop spans 13 amino acids. CDR3 in amino acids: CASSPTGGLEAFF. In DNA, the CDR3 is TGTGCCAGCAGCCCGACAGGGGGCTTGGAAGCTTTCTTT.

V is TRBV21-1 and J is TRBJ2-6; TRBD1 is taken as the D call from the table, unchecked against the DNA. TRBV21-1 is listed as a pseudogene. The CDR3 is 20 amino acids. The chain's CDR3 is CASSSGSREQGTTGANVLTF. The DNA for the CDR3 is TGTGCCAGCAGCAGCGGTTCGAGGGAACAGGGAACGACTGGGGCCAACGTCCTGACTTTC.

This clone was found a few times. The rearrangement uses TRBV11-2 and TRBJ2-5, with TRBD2 matching over 11 bases. Germline V gene data show CDR1 as SGHAT and CDR2 as FQNNGV. The junction had 4 bases not matched to a gene; V was cut back by 1 base and J by 6 bases. The length of the CDR3 is 15 residues. For the CDR3, the DNA is TGTGCCAGCAGCTTAGCTAGCGGGGGGCGGAAGACCCAGTACTTC. Protein sequence: CASSLASGGRKTQYF.

V usage is TRBV10-1 and J usage is TRBJ1-1, with 7 bases identical to TRBD1. CDR3 size: 14 residues. Germline CDR1 reads WNHNN; CDR2 reads SYGVQD (reference sequence). V lost 5 bases, J lost 2 bases, and 5 bases stayed unmatched. CDR3 nucleotide sequence: TGCGCCAGCAGTCCCAACAGGGGAAACACTGAAGCTTTCTTT. Its translation: CASSPNRGNTEAFF.

The chain recombines TRBV27 with TRBJ2-6; D call uncertain. V lost 5 bases, J lost 5 bases, and 16 bases lay in between. This CDR3 contains 16 residues. The germline CDR1 and CDR2 sequences are MNHEY and SMNVEV (reference sequence). CDR3 bases: TGTGCCAGCAGTCCCACCGGAGTGCGATGGGCCAACGTCCTGACTTTC. Amino acid sequence: CASSPTGVRWANVLTF.

The chain recombines TRBV6-1 with TRBJ1-3; 10 bases align to TRBD1. There are 18 residues in the CDR3. CDR1 is MNHNS, CDR2 SASEGT, per germline. V dropped 2 bases and J dropped 1; count of bases not matched to a gene: 8. The CDR3 is CASSERRQGAVSGNTIYF. CDR3 in DNA: TGTGCCAGCAGTGAACGGAGACAGGGGGCAGTTTCTGGAAACACCATATATTTT.

The V gene is TRBV18, the J gene TRBJ2-7; perhaps TRBD2 as D (5 bases). This CDR3 spans 13 amino acids. V was pared by 2 bases and J by 6 bases, with 11 bases between. The V gene's germline CDR1 is KGHSH and CDR2 LQKENI. The CDR3 loop reads CASSPVREGEQYV. The CDR3 nucleotides are TGTGCCAGCTCACCAGTGAGGGAAGGCGAGCAGTACGTC.

This rearrangement joins TRBV4-1 to TRBJ1-6; 8 nucleotides agree with TRBD1. Germline loops: CDR1 MGHRA, CDR2 YSYEKL. CDR3 length: 16 amino acids. The V segment lost 4 bases and the J segment 6 bases; nucleotides outside the gene matches: 8. CDR3 nucleotides: TGCGCCAGCAGCCGAGATTCGGGACAGGTTAATTCACCCCTCCACTTT. Its protein is CASSRDSGQVNSPLHF.

The chain couples TRBV5-1 to TRBJ2-2, with no clear D. V was clipped by 4 bases and J by 5 bases, with 15 bases between them. The CDR3 totals 15 residues. Germline V CDR1 and CDR2: SGHRS, YFSETQ. CDR3: CASSTGNPWTGELFF. Here the CDR3 DNA reads TGCGCCAGCAGCACCGGTAATCCCTGGACCGGGGAGCTGTTTTTT.

The chain links TRBV6-5 to TRBJ1-6; D unclear. This CDR3 has 15 residues. V lost 2 bases, J lost 7 bases, and 12 bases lay in between. Germline CDR1 is MNHEY and CDR2 is SVGAGI. CDR3 in DNA: TGTGCCAGCAGTTACGCGGGGTTAGGAAATTCACCCCTCCACTTT. This codes for CASSYAGLGNSPLHF.

The chain joins TRBV21-1 to TRBJ2-4; the table's D call, TRBD1, has no DNA check behind it. TRBV21-1 is flagged as a pseudogene. The CDR3 has 11 amino acids. This CDR3 reads CASSPRTGEYF. The CDR3 DNA reads TGTGCCAGCAGCCCACGGACAGGGGAGTACTTC.

In its sample, this clone was seen a few times. The genes are TRBV19 and TRBJ1-2; D perhaps matches TRBD1 (6 bases). The CDR3 runs to 14 residues. Trimming took 2 bases from V and 2 from J, leaving 9 bases between them. Germline values: CDR1 LNHDA, CDR2 SQIVND (reference sequence). The CDR3, as DNA: TGTGCCAGTAGTATACAGGGGAGAAACTATGGCTACACCTTC. Translated: CASSIQGRNYGYTF.

This chain links TRBV19 with TRBJ1-4, with 8 positions matching TRBD1. Germline assignment: CDR1 LNHDA and CDR2 SQIVND (reference sequence). V gave up 3 bases and J gave up 7 bases; unmatched junction bases: 4. CDR3 length: 14 residues. The CDR3 here is CASSIGQGFEKLFF. The CDR3 DNA reads as TGTGCCAGTAGTATCGGACAGGGTTTTGAAAAACTGTTTTTT.

The genes are TRBV14 and TRBJ1-6; maybe TRBD1 (5 bases). The CDR3 sequence is 15 residues long. V was trimmed by 1 base and J by 7 bases, leaving 11 bases between them. Germline lookup yields CDR1 SGHDN and CDR2 FVKESK. The chain's CDR3 is CASSQGVRGNSPLHF. CDR3 sequence (DNA): TGTGCCAGCAGCCAAGGGGTTAGGGGAAATTCACCCCTCCACTTT.

The V gene is TRBV7-9, the J gene TRBJ1-2; 8 positions agree with TRBD1. V was pared by 3 bases and J by 5 bases, with 5 bases of the junction left unmatched. Germline CDR1 and CDR2: SEHNR and FQNEAQ (reference sequence). The CDR3 runs 14 residues. The CDR3 DNA reads as TGTGCCAGCAGCTTCGCCCGACAGGGGTATGGCTACACCTTC. It translates to CASSFARQGYGYTF.

The V call is TRBV4-2, the J call TRBJ2-1; D perhaps matches TRBD1 (5 bases). The CDR3 is 15 amino acids. Looked up from germline, CDR1 is LGHNA and CDR2 is YNFKEQ. Deletions cut 2 bases from V and 0 bases from J, with 8 bases between. The CDR3 nucleotides read TGTGCCAGCAGCCAAACAGGTGACTCCTACAATGAGCAGTTCTTC. Translated: CASSQTGDSYNEQFF.

The chain has TRBV2 and TRBJ1-4; possible D gene TRBD1, 5 bases. This CDR3 has 16 residues. The germline CDR1 and CDR2 sequences are SNHLY and FYNNEI. V lost 5 bases and J 10 bases, leaving 23 bases between the germline ends. The CDR3 DNA follows: TGTGCCAGCAGTTGGAGGGCATCGAGAGGCCAGGGAAAACTGTTTTTT. Protein: CASSWRASRGQGKLFF.

This sequence joins TRBV5-1 and TRBJ2-5; 9 bases are shared with TRBD1. The CDR3 consists of 15 residues. Per the germline V gene, CDR1 is SGHRS and CDR2 is YFSETQ. With V trimmed by 0 bases and J by 5 bases, 5 bases remained unmatched. CDR3 coding DNA: TGCGCCAGCAGCTTGGTGGGACAGGGTGCGGAGACCCAGTACTTC. It is translated as CASSLVGQGAETQYF. Full variable domain (remainder filled in from reference TRBV5-1 and TRBJ2-5): KAGVTQTPRYLIKTRGQQVTLSCSPISGHRSVSWYQQTPGQGLQFLFEYFSETQRNKGNFPGRFSGRQFSNSRSEMNVSTLELGDSALYLCASSLVGQGAETQYFGPGTRLLVL.